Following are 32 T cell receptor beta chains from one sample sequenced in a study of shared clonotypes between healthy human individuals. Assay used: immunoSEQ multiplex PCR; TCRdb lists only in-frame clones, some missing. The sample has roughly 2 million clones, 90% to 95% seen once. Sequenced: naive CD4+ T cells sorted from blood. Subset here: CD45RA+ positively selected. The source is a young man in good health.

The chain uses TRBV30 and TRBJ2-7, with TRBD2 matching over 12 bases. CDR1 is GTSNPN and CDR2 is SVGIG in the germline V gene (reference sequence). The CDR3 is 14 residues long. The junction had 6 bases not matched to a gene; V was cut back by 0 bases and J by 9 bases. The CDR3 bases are TGTGCCTGGAGTGTACGGGCTAGCGGGGGGGCGCAGTACTTC. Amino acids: CAWSVRASGGAQYF.

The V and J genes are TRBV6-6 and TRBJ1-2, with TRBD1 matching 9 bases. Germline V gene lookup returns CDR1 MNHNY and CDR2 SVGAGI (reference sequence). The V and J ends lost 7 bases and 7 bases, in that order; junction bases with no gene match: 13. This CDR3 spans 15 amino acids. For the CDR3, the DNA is TGTGCCAGCATTCCCGGACAGGGGAACCTATCTGGCTACACCTTC. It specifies CASIPGQGNLSGYTF.

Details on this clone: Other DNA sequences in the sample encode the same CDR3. CDR3 in amino acids: CASSPRGREQYF. The CDR3 DNA follows: TGTGCCAGCAGCCCCCGAGGGCGCGAGCAGTACTTC. The chain recombines TRBV5-4 with TRBJ2-7; D might be TRBD2 (5 bases). The CDR3 runs 12 residues. Germline V gives CDR1 SGHNT, CDR2 YYREEE (reference sequence). The V gene lost 4 bases and the J gene lost 6 bases, with 11 bases spanning the gap.

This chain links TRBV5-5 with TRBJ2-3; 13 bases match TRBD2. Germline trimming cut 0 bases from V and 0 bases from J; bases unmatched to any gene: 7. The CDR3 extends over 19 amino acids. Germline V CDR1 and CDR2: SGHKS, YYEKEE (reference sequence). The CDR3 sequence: CASSLGGLAGYSSTDTQYF. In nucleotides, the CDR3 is TGTGCCAGCAGCTTGGGGGGACTAGCGGGGTATAGTAGCACAGATACGCAGTATTTT.

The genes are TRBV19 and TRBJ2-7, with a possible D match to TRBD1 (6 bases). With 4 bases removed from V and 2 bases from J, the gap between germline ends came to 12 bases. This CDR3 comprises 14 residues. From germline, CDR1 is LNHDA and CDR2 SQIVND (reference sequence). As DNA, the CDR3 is TGTGCCAGTAGTACGAGGGCAGGGGCCTACGAGCAGTACTTC. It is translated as CASSTRAGAYEQYF.

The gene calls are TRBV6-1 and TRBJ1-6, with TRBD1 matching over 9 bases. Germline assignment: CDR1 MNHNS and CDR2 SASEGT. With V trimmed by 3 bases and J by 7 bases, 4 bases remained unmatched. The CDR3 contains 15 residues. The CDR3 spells CASSEGTGLNSPLHF. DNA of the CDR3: TGTGCCAGCAGTGAGGGGACAGGGTTAAATTCACCCCTCCACTTT.

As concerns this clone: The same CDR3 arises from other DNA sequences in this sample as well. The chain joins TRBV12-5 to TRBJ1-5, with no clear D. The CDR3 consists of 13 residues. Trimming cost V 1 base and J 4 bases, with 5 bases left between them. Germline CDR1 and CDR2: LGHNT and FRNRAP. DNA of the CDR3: TGTGCTAGTGGTTTGGGTCCGAATCAGCCCCAGCATTTT. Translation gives CASGLGPNQPQHF.

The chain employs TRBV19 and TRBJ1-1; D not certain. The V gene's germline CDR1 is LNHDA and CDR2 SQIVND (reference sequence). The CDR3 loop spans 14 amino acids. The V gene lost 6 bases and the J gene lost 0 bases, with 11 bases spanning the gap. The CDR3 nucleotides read TGTGCCAGTAGATTGAGGGAGATGAACACTGAAGCTTTCTTT. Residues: CASRLREMNTEAFF.

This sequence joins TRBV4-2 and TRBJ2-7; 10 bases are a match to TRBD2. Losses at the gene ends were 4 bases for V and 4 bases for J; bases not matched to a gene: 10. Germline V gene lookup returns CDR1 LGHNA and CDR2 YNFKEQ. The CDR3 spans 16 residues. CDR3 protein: CASSPSGSGGHYEQYF. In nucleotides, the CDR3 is TGTGCCAGCAGCCCATCGGGTAGCGGGGGGCATTACGAGCAGTACTTC.

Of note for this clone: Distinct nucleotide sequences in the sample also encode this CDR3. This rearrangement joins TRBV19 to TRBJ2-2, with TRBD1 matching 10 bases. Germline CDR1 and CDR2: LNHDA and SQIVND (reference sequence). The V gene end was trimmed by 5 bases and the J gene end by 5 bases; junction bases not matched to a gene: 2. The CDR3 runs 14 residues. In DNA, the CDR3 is TGTGCCAGTAGTTGGGACAGGGGAACCGGGGAGCTGTTTTTT. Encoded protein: CASSWDRGTGELFF.

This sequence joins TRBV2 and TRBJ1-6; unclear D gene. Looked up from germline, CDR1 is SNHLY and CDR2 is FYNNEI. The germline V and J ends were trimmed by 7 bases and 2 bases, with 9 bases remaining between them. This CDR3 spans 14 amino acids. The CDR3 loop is CASKAEAYNSPLHF. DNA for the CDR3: TGTGCCAGCAAGGCGGAGGCCTATAATTCACCCCTCCACTTT.

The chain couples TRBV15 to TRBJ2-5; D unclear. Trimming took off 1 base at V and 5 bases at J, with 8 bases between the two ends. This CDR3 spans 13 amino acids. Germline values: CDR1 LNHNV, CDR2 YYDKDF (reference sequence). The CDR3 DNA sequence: TGTGCCACCAGCAGAGGTAGCTTGGAGACCCAGTACTTC. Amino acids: CATSRGSLETQYF.

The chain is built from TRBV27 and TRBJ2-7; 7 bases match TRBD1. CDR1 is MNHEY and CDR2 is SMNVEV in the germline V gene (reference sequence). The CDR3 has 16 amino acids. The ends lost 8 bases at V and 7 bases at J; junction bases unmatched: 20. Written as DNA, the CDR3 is TGTGCCAGCTCACCCGTTCCCCGGGGACAGCCTGAGGAGCAGTACTTC. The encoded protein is CASSPVPRGQPEEQYF.

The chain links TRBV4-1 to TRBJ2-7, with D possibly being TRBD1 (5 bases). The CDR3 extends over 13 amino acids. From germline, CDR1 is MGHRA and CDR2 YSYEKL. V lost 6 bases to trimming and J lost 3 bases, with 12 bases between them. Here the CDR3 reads CASSPDRLYEQYF. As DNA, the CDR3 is TGCGCCAGCAGTCCCGACAGACTCTACGAGCAGTACTTC.

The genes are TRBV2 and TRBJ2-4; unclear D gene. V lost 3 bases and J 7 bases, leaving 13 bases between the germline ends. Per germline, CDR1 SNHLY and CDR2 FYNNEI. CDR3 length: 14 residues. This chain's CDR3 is CASSDPGQHNIQYF. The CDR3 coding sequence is TGTGCCAGCAGTGATCCCGGGCAACATAACATTCAGTACTTC.

The CDR3 here is CATSRENRAGNQPQHF. In nucleotides, the CDR3 is TGTGCCACCAGCAGAGAGAACAGGGCCGGCAATCAGCCCCAGCATTTT. V usage is TRBV15 and J usage is TRBJ1-5; D might be TRBD1 (6 bases). The germline V gene has CDR1 LNHNV and CDR2 YYDKDF (reference sequence). The CDR3 consists of 16 residues. Trimming stripped 0 bases from V and 2 bases from J, with 11 bases between.

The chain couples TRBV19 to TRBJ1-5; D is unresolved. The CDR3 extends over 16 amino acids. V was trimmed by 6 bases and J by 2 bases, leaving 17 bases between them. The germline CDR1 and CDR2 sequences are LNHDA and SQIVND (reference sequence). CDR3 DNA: TGTGCCAGTAGCCATCGGGATAGTAGGGGCAATCAGCCCCAGCATTTT. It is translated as CASSHRDSRGNQPQHF.

CDR3 nucleotide sequence: TGCGCCAGCAGTCAGGGACTTGGAAACACCATATATTTT. Encoded protein: CASSQGLGNTIYF. The J gene is TRBJ1-3, the V gene TRBV10-2, with D possibly TRBD1 on 5 matching bases. With 5 bases removed from V and 3 bases from J, the gap between germline ends came to 8 bases. The CDR3 contains 13 residues. CDR1 WSHSY and CDR2 SAAADI come from the germline V gene.

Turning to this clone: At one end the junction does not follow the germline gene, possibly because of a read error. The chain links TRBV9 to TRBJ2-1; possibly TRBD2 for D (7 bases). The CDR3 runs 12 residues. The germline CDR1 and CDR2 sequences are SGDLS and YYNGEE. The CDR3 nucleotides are TGTGCCAGCAGCGTAGGTATCGGGGGGCCGCTCTTC. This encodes CASSVGIGGPLF.

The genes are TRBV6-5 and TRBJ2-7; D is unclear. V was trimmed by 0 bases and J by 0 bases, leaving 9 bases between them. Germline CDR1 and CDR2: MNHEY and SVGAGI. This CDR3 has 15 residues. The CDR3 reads CASSYSGSSSYEQYF. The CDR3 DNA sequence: TGTGCCAGCAGTTACTCAGGGTCCTCCTCCTACGAGCAGTACTTC.

CDR3 residues: CASSSLYQPQHF. The CDR3, as DNA: TGTGCCAGCTCATCCCTCTATCAGCCCCAGCATTTT. The chain carries TRBV18 and TRBJ1-5; D gene uncertain. Trimming stripped 5 bases from V and 5 bases from J, with 7 bases between. CDR1 KGHSH and CDR2 LQKENI come from the germline V gene. The CDR3 sequence is 12 residues long.

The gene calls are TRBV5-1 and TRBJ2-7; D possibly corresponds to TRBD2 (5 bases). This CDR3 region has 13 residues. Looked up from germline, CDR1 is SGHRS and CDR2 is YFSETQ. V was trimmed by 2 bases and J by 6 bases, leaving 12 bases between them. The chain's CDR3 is CASSFSERLEQYF. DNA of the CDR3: TGCGCCAGCAGCTTTAGCGAACGGCTCGAGCAGTACTTC.

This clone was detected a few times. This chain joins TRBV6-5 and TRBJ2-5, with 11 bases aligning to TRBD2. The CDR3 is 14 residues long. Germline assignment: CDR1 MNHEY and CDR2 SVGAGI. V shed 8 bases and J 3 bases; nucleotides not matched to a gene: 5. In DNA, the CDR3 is TGTGCCAGCCTTAGTAGCGGGGGGGAAGAGACCCAGTACTTC. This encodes CASLSSGGEETQYF.

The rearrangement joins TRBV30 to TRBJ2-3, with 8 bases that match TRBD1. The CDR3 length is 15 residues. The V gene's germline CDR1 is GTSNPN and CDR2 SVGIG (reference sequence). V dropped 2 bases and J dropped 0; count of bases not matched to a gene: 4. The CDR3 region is CAWSPDRASTDTQYF. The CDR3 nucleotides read TGTGCCTGGAGTCCGGACAGGGCTAGCACAGATACGCAGTATTTT.

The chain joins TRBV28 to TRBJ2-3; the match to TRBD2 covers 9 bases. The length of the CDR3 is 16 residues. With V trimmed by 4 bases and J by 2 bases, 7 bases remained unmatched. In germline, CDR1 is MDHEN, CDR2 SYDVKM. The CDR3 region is CASSSPSGGFTDTQYF. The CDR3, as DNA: TGTGCCAGCAGTTCCCCCAGCGGGGGGTTCACAGATACGCAGTATTTT.

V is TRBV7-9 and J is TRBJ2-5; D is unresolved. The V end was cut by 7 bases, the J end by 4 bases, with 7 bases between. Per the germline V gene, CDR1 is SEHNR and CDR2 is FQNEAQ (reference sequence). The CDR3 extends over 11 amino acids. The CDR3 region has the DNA TGTGCCAGCACTGAAGCAGAGACCCAGTACTTC. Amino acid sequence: CASTEAETQYF.

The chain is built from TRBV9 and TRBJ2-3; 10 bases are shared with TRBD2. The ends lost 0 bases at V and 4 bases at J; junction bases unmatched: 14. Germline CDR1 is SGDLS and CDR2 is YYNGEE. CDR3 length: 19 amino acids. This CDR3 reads CASSVGVTSGYSRADTQYF. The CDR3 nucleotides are TGTGCCAGCAGCGTAGGGGTGACTAGCGGGTATTCTAGGGCAGATACGCAGTATTTT.

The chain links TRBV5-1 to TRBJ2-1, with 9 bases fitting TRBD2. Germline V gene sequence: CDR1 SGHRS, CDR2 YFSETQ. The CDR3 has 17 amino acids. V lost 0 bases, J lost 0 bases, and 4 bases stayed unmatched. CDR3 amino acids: CASSLVGGGASYNEQFF. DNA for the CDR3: TGCGCCAGCAGCTTGGTTGGCGGGGGGGCCTCCTACAATGAGCAGTTCTTC. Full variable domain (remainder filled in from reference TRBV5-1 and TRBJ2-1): KAGVTQTPRYLIKTRGQQVTLSCSPISGHRSVSWYQQTPGQGLQFLFEYFSETQRNKGNFPGRFSGRQFSNSRSEMNVSTLELGDSALYLCASSLVGGGASYNEQFFGPGTRLTVL.

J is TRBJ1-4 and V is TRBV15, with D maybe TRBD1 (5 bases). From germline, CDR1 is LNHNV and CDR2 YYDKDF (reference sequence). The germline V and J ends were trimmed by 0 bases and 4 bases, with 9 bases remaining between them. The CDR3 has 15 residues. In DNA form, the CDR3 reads TGTGCCACCAGCAGAGAGGCAGGGCTTAATGAAAAACTGTTTTTT. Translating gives CATSREAGLNEKLFF. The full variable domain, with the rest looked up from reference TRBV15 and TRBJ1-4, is DAMVIQNPRYQVTQFGKPVTLSCSQTLNHNVMYWYQQKSSQAPKLLFHYYDKDFNNEADTPDNFQSRRPNTSFCFLDIRSPGLGDTAMYLCATSREAGLNEKLFFGSGTQLSVL.

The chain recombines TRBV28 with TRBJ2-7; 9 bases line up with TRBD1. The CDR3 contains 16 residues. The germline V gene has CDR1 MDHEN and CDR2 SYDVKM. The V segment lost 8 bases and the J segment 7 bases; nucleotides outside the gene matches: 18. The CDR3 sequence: CASGFSGTGTTGEQYF. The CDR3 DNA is TGTGCCAGCGGGTTCTCCGGGACAGGGACAACGGGGGAGCAGTACTTC.

CDR3 amino acids: CASSSGRSQKMNTEAFF. The CDR3 nucleotides read TGCGCCAGCAGCTCAGGACGATCACAGAAAATGAACACTGAAGCTTTCTTT. This chain links TRBV5-1 with TRBJ1-1, with unresolved D. Trimming removed 3 bases at V and 0 bases at J, with 18 bases between. CDR3 length equals 17 residues. Germline lookup yields CDR1 SGHRS and CDR2 YFSETQ.

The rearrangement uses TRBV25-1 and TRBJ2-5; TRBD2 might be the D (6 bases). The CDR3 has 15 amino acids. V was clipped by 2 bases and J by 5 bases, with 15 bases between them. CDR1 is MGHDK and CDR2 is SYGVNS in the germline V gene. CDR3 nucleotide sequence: TGTGCCAGCAGTGAAGGGACTCTCGAGCGGGAGACCCAGTACTTC. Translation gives CASSEGTLERETQYF.